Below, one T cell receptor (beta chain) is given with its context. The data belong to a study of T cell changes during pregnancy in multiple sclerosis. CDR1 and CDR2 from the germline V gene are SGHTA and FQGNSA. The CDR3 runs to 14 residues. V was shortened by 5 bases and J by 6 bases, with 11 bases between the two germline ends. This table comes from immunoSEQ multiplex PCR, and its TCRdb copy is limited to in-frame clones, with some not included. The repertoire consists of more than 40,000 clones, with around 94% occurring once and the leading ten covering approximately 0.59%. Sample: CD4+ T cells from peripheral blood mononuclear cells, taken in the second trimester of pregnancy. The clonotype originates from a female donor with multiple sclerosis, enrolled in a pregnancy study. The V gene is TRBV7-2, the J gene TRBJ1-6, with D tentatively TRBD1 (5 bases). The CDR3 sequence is CASSPGGGNSPLHF. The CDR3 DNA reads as TGTGCCAGCAGCCCTGGGGGGGGTAATTCACCCCTCCACTTT.